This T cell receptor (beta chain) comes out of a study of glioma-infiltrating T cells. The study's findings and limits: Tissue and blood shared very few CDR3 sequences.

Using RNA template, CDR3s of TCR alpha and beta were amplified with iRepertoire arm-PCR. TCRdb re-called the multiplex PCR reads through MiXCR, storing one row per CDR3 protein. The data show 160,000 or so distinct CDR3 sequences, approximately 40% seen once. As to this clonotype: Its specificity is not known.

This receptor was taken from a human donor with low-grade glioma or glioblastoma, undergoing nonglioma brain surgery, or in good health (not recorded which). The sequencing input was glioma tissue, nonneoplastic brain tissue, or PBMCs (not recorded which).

The DNA of the CDR3 is TGTGCCAGCAGTTACGGGGACCGCAATGAGCAGTTCTTC. Translating it yields CASSYGDRNEQFF. The rearrangement uses TRBV6-6 and TRBJ2-1, with D perhaps assigned TRBD1 or TRBD2 (5 bases each). CDR1 MNHNY and CDR2 SVGAGI come from the germline V gene (reference sequence). V lost 2 bases and J lost 6, with 8 bases in between. The CDR3 totals 13 residues.